This T cell receptor beta chain was found in a study of CD8 T cells in Susac syndrome. An input of roughly 0.5 to 1 ug of RNA was subjected to reverse transcription using random hexamers. TCRdb reprocessed the immunoSEQ multiplex PCR reads with MiXCR, giving one entry per CDR3 protein. The table has approximately 50,000 distinct CDR3 sequences, 95% seen once. Blood CD8+ and CD4+ T cells underwent high-throughput TCR beta sequencing. Trimming at V came to 4 bases and at J to 3 bases, leaving 9 bases not matched to a gene. CDR3 length: 15 amino acids. The V gene's germline CDR1 is SGHTA and CDR2 FQGNSA.

Material: CD8+ T cells from PBMCs. The clonotype comes from a human donor with Susac syndrome. The chain uses TRBV7-2 and TRBJ2-7; 7 bases line up with TRBD1. CDR3 DNA: TGTGCCAGCAGCTACCCGGACAGGAGGAGCTACGAGCAGTACTTC. It codes for CASSYPDRRSYEQYF.